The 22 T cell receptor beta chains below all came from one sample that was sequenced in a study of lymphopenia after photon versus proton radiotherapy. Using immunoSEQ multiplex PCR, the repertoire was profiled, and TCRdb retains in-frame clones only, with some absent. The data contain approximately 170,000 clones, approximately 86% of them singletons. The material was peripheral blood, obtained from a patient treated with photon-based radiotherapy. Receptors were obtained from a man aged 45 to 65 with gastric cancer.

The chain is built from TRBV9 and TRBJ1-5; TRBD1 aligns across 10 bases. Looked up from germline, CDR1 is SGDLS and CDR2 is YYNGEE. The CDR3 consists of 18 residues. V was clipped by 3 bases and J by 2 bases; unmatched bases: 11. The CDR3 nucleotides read TGTGCCAGCAGCGCCGGGACAGGGGCCCGAGGGGGCAATCAGCCCCAGCATTTT. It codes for CASSAGTGARGGNQPQHF. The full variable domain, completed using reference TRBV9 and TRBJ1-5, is DSGVTQTPKHLITATGQRVTLRCSPRSGDLSVYWYQQSLDQGLQFLIQYYNGEERAKGNILERFSAQQFPDLHSELNLSSLELGDSALYFCASSAGTGARGGNQPQHFGDGTRLSIL.

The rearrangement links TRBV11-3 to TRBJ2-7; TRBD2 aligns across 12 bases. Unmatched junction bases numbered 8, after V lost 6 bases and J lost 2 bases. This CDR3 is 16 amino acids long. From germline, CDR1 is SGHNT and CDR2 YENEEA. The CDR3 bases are TGTGCCAGCAGGACTGGGACTAGCGGGTTCCCCTACGAGCAGTACTTC. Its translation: CASRTGTSGFPYEQYF.

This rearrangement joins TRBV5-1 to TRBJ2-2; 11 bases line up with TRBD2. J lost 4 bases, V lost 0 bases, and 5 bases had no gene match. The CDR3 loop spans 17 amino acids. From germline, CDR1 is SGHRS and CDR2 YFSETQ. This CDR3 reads CASSLVSSGRITGELFF. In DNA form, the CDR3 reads TGCGCCAGCAGCTTGGTATCTAGCGGGAGGATCACCGGGGAGCTGTTTTTT.

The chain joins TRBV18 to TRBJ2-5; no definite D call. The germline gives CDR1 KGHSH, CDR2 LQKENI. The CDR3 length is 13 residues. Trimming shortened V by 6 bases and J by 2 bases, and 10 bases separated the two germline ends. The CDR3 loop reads CASSLHVQETQYF. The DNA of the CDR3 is TGTGCCAGCTCGCTACACGTTCAAGAGACCCAGTACTTC.

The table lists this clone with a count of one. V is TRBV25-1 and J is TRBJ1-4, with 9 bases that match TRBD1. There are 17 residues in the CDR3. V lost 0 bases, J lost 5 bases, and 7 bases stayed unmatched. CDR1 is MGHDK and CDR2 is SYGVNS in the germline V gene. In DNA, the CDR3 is TGTGCCAGCAGTGAATATGGGGGACAGGGTATGAATGAAAAACTGTTTTTT. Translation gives CASSEYGGQGMNEKLFF.

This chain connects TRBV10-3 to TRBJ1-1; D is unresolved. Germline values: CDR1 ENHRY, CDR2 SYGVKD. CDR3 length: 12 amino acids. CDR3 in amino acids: CATKTANTEAFF. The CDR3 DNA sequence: TGTGCGACCAAAACAGCGAACACTGAAGCTTTCTTT.

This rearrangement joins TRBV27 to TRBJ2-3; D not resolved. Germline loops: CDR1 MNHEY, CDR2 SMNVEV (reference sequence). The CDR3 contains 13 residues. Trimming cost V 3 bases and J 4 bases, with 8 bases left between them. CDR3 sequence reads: CASSFGLSDTQYF. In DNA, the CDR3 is TGTGCCAGCAGTTTTGGGCTATCAGATACGCAGTATTTT.

Here the CDR3 reads CASSLSTGPPGNEQFF. The DNA of the CDR3 is TGTGCCAGCAGCCTCTCGACAGGCCCCCCGGGCAATGAGCAGTTCTTC. The rearrangement uses TRBV14 and TRBJ2-1; weak D call: TRBD1 (6 bases). The CDR3 sequence is 16 residues long. Between the trimmed V and J ends, which lost 4 bases and 6 bases, there was a span of 19 bases. CDR1 SGHDN and CDR2 FVKESK come from the germline V gene.

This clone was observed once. The chain's CDR3 is CASSGQTNTEAFF. The CDR3 DNA reads as TGTGCCAGCAGTGGACAGACGAACACTGAAGCTTTCTTT. V gene TRBV6-6 combines with J gene TRBJ1-1; D may be TRBD1 (6 bases). CDR3 length equals 13 residues. CDR1 is MNHNY, CDR2 SVGAGI, per germline (reference sequence). V was shortened by 5 bases and J by 1 base, with 8 bases between the two germline ends.

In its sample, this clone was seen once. The CDR3 bases are TGTGCCAGCAGTTTGCGGGGGCAGGGGGGCTACACCTTC. It yields the protein CASSLRGQGGYTF. The gene calls are TRBV27 and TRBJ1-2, with D possibly TRBD1 on 6 matching bases. The CDR3 consists of 13 residues. Germline V gives CDR1 MNHEY, CDR2 SMNVEV (reference sequence). V lost 3 bases and J lost 8, with 13 bases in between.

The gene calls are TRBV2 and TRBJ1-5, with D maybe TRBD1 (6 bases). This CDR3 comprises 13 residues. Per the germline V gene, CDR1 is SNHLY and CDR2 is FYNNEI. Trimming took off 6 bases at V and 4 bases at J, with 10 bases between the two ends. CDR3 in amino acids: CASRKDRNQPQHF. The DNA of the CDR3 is TGTGCCAGCAGGAAGGACAGAAATCAGCCCCAGCATTTT.

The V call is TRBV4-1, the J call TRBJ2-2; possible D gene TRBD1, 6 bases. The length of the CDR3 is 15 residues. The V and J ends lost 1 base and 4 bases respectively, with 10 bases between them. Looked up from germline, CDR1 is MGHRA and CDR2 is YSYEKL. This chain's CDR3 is CASSQAPRGTGELFF. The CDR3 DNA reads TGCGCCAGCAGCCAAGCCCCCAGGGGCACCGGGGAGCTGTTTTTT.

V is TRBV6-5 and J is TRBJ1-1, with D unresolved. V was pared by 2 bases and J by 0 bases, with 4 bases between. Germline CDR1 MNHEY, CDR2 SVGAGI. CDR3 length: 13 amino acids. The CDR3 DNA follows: TGTGCCAGCAGTTACGAGCTGAACACTGAAGCTTTCTTT. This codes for CASSYELNTEAFF.

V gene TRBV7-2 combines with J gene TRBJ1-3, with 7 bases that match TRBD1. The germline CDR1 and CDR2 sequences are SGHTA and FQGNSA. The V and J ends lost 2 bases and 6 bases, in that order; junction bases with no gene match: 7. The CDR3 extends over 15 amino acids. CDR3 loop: CASSLTPGTANTIYF. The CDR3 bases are TGTGCCAGCAGCTTAACCCCCGGGACAGCAAACACCATATATTTT.

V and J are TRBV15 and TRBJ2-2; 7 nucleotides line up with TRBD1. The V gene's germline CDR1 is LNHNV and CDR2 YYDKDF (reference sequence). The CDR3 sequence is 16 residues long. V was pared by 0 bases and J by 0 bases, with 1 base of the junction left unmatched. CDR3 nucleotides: TGTGCCACCAGCAGAGAAGGACAGGCGAACACCGGGGAGCTGTTTTTT. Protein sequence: CATSREGQANTGELFF.

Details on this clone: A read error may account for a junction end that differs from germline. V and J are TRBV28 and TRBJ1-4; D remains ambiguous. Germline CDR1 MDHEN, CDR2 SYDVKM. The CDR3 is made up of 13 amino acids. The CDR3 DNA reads TGTGCCAGCAGTATATGGGGAAATGAAAAACTGTTTTTT. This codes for CASSIWGNEKLFF.

CDR3 DNA sequence: TGTGCCAGCAGACCTTGGCAGTCCGGGACGGATTCCTACGAGCAGTACTTC. It codes for CASRPWQSGTDSYEQYF. The J gene is TRBJ2-7, the V gene TRBV27; D assignment may be TRBD1 or TRBD2 (5 bases each). Trimming left V 6 bases short and J 1 base short, with 22 bases between. Germline values: CDR1 MNHEY, CDR2 SMNVEV (reference sequence). CDR3 size: 17 residues.

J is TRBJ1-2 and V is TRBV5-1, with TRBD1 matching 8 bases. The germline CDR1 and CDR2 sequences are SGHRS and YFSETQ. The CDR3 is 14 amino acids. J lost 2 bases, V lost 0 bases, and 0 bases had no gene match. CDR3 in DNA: TGCGCCAGCAGCTTGGGGACAGGGAACTATGGCTACACCTTC. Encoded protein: CASSLGTGNYGYTF.

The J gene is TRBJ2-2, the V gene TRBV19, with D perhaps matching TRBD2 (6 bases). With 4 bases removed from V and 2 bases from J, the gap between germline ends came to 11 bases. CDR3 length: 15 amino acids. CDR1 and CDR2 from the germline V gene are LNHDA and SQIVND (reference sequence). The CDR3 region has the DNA TGTGCCAGTAGTACGGAGGGACTTAACACCGGGGAGCTGTTTTTT. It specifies CASSTEGLNTGELFF.

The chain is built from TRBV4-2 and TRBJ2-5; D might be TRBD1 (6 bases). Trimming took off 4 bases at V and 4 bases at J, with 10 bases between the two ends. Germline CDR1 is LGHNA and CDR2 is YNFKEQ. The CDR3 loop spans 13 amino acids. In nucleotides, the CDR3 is TGTGCCAGCAGCCGGACAGAGAGAGAGACCCAGTACTTC. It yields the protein CASSRTERETQYF.

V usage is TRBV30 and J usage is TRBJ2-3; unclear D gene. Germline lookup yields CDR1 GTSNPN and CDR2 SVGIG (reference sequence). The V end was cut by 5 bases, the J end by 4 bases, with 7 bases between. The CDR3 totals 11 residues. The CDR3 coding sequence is TGTGCCTGGGGGGTCGCAGATACGCAGTATTTT. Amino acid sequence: CAWGVADTQYF.

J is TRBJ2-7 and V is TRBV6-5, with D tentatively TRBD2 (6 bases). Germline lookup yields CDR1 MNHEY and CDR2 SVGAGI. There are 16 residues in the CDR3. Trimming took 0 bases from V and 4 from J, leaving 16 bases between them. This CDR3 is CASSYSRVAEPYEQYF. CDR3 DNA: TGTGCCAGCAGTTACTCGAGAGTAGCGGAGCCGTACGAGCAGTACTTC.